The clone carrying this T cell receptor (beta chain) was seen only once. This specimen comes from a study of blood T cell repertoires in COVID-19. Across the whole study: Acute and convalescent COVID-19 specimens originated in the United States, Italy and Spain.

Sequencing was performed with immunoSEQ multiplex PCR; in TCRdb, only in-frame clones are kept and a portion is missing. The profile shows about 210,000 clones, more than 80% of them singletons. The material sequenced was PBMCs or T cells enriched from blood (not recorded which). The source of this sequence is a man aged 40-49 years who had recovered from COVID-19.

CDR3 coding DNA: TGTGCCAGCAGGGACAGGGGGAACACCGGGGAGCTGTTTTTT. This sequence encodes CASRDRGNTGELFF. V and J are TRBV7-3 and TRBJ2-2; 9 bases fit TRBD1. With 6 bases clipped from V and 1 base from J, the junction kept 0 bases outside the gene matches. The CDR3 totals 14 residues. Germline CDR1 SGHTA, CDR2 FQGTGA.